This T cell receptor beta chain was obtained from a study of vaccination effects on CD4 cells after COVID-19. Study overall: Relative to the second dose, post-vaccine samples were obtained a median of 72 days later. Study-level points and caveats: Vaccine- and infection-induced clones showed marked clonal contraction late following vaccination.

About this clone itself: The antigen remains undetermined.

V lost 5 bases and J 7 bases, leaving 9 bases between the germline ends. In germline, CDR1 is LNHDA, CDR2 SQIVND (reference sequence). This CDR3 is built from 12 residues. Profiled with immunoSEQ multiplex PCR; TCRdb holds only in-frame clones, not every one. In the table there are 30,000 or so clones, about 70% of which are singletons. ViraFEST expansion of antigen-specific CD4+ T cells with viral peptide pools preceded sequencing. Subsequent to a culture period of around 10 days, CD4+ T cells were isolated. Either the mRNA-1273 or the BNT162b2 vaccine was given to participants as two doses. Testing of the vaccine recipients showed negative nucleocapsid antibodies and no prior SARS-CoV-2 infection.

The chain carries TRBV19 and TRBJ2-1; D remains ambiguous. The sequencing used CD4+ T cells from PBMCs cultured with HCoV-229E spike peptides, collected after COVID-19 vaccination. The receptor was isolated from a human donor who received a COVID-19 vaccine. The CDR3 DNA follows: TGTGCCAGTAGTCGCCAGAGTAATGAGCAGTTCTTC. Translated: CASSRQSNEQFF.